This TCR beta chain was found in a study of blood T cell repertoires in COVID-19. Study background: Whether acute or convalescent, the COVID-19 samples came from the United States, Italy and Spain.

Generated by immunoSEQ multiplex PCR, the TCRdb table keeps only in-frame clones and is missing some. This sample has around 390,000 clones, with around nine tenths found just once. CDR1 LGHNA and CDR2 YSLEER come from the germline V gene. The CDR3 has 15 residues. V was clipped by 0 bases and J by 2 bases, with 10 bases between them. Assignments of participants to cohorts depended upon their own reported clinical history. Recovered participants had two consecutive negative NP/OP PCR tests, healthcare professional clearance, or symptom resolution. This TCR was sampled from a woman in her forties or fifties who had recovered from COVID-19. This chain links TRBV4-3 with TRBJ1-1; D not certain. Sequenced input: PBMCs or T cells enriched from blood (not recorded which). DNA of the CDR3: TGCGCCAGCAGCCAAGATCCCAGTGTAAACACTGAAGCTTTCTTT. This sequence encodes CASSQDPSVNTEAFF.